The 9 T cell receptor beta chains in this list originate from one sample, sequenced in a study of shared clonotypes between healthy human individuals. This table comes from immunoSEQ multiplex PCR, and its TCRdb copy is limited to in-frame clones, with some not included. Of 2.5 million or so clones in the sample, just over 90% are singletons; the top ten hold 0.13% to 0.15%. The sample taken for sequencing was naive CD4+ T cells sorted from blood. Subset defined: CD45RA+ positively selected. Receptors were obtained from a man aged 18 to 29 in good health.

CDR3 loop: CASSYSNGGADGYTF. For the CDR3, the DNA is TGTGCCAGCAGTTACTCGAACGGGGGCGCGGATGGCTACACCTTC. The rearrangement links TRBV6-5 to TRBJ1-2; D may be TRBD1 (6 bases). The ends were cut back, 0 bases at V and 6 bases at J, with 14 bases in the middle. The CDR3 is made up of 15 amino acids. The germline V gene encodes CDR1 MNHEY and CDR2 SVGAGI.

This chain uses TRBV4-1 with TRBJ2-3; perhaps TRBD2 as D (5 bases). V gave up 4 bases and J gave up 0 bases, with 11 bases separating them. Germline assignment: CDR1 MGHRA and CDR2 YSYEKL. The CDR3 runs 15 residues. In nucleotides, the CDR3 is TGCGCCAGCAGCCGGGGAGAAGTTAGCACAGATACGCAGTATTTT. Translated: CASSRGEVSTDTQYF.

Only a few counts were recorded for this clone. The rearrangement links TRBV2 to TRBJ2-7; D is possibly TRBD1 (6 bases). The CDR3 has 14 amino acids. Looked up from germline, CDR1 is SNHLY and CDR2 is FYNNEI. V lost 4 bases, J lost 0 bases, and 10 bases lay in between. The CDR3 sequence is CASSVTGSSYEQYF. The CDR3, as DNA: TGTGCCAGCAGTGTGACAGGCAGCTCCTACGAGCAGTACTTC. Full variable domain (remainder filled in from reference TRBV2 and TRBJ2-7): EPEVTQTPSHQVTQMGQEVILRCVPISNHLYFYWYRQILGQKVEFLVSFYNNEISEKSEIFDDQFSVERPDGSNFTLKIRSTKLEDSAMYFCASSVTGSSYEQYFGPGTRLTVT.

The chain recombines TRBV7-2 with TRBJ2-5, with D perhaps TRBD2 (6 bases). Trimming pared 5 bases from V and 4 bases from J, leaving 17 bases between. CDR1 and CDR2 (germline): SGHTA, FQGNSA. The CDR3 has 15 amino acids. The CDR3 here is CASSVAGGLGETQYF. The CDR3 coding sequence is TGTGCCAGCAGCGTTGCCGGGGGTCTAGGAGAGACCCAGTACTTC.

The chain couples TRBV11-3 to TRBJ2-7; a weak D match, TRBD2 (5 bases). The CDR3 has 14 amino acids. The germline CDR1 and CDR2 sequences are SGHNT and YENEEA. V lost 8 bases and J lost 5, with 19 bases in between. CDR3 amino acids: CASPFWPGVDEQYF. In DNA, the CDR3 is TGTGCCAGCCCCTTCTGGCCCGGGGTCGACGAGCAGTACTTC.

This clone was seen a few times. The chain has TRBV6-5 and TRBJ1-1; TRBD1 agrees at 7 bases. The V gene end was trimmed by 6 bases and the J gene end by 1 base; junction bases not matched to a gene: 5. Germline V gives CDR1 MNHEY, CDR2 SVGAGI. This CDR3 has 14 residues. The CDR3 spells CASRGRDRNTEAFF. CDR3 DNA sequence: TGTGCCAGCAGAGGCCGGGACAGGAACACTGAAGCTTTCTTT.

Turning to this clone: The same CDR3 arises from other DNA sequences in this sample as well. CDR3 residues: CASSLQAGVPYEQYF. CDR3 DNA sequence: TGTGCCAGCAGCTTACAAGCGGGAGTTCCCTACGAGCAGTACTTC. The J gene is TRBJ2-7, the V gene TRBV7-2; 8 bases match TRBD2. The V gene's germline CDR1 is SGHTA and CDR2 FQGNSA. CDR3 length: 15 amino acids. The J segment lost 2 bases and the V segment lost 2 bases, leaving 5 bases of the junction unmatched.

This clone was seen more than once but under ten times. The chain uses TRBV5-4 and TRBJ1-1; D is undetermined. The CDR3 totals 13 residues. CDR1 and CDR2 from the germline V gene are SGHNT and YYREEE (reference sequence). V shed 1 base and J shed 2 bases, with 6 bases lying between them. The CDR3 nucleotides are TGTGCCAGCAGCTTGATCGGTAACACTGAAGCTTTCTTT. Translation: CASSLIGNTEAFF. Combining the CDR3 with reference TRBV5-4 and TRBJ1-1 gives the whole variable domain ETGVTQSPTHLIKTRGQQVTLRCSSQSGHNTVSWYQQALGQGPQFIFQYYREEENGRGNFPPRFSGLQFPNYSSELNVNALELDDSALYLCASSLIGNTEAFFGQGTRLTVV.

The rearrangement uses TRBV27 and TRBJ2-1, with 7 bases that match TRBD1. V trimming: 9 bases; J trimming: 4 bases; junction bases outside the gene matches: 12. The CDR3 has 15 amino acids. Germline V gene sequence: CDR1 MNHEY, CDR2 SMNVEV (reference sequence). The CDR3 DNA reads TGTGCCAGTATAGGTCGACAGGGTAGTTACAATGAGCAGTTCTTC. Translated: CASIGRQGSYNEQFF.